Sequencing of this T cell receptor beta chain was carried out in a study of cytotoxic CD8 clonotypes in ibrutinib-treated CLL. General observations from the study: Baseline clonality was higher than in age-matched healthy donors and moved in step with circulating CD8+ T-cell counts. Clonality showed a rise at ibrutinib response that reversed toward baseline at progression.

This CDR3 has 14 amino acids. V was pared by 5 bases and J by 5 bases, with 12 bases between. Germline lookup yields CDR1 LNHDA and CDR2 SQIVND (reference sequence). Turning to this clone: The antigen remains undetermined.

Assay used: immunoSEQ multiplex PCR; TCRdb lists only in-frame clones, some missing. The sample carries roughly 200,000 clones, about 72% recorded once. The TCR comes from a human donor with chronic lymphocytic leukemia. This sequence joins TRBV19 and TRBJ1-4, with a weak D call TRBD1 (6 bases). The sample here was PBMCs, taken after 24 months of ibrutinib treatment. CDR3 nucleotide sequence: TGTGCCAGTAGTTCGAGGGGGTTCAATGAAAAACTGTTTTTT. This encodes CASSSRGFNEKLFF.